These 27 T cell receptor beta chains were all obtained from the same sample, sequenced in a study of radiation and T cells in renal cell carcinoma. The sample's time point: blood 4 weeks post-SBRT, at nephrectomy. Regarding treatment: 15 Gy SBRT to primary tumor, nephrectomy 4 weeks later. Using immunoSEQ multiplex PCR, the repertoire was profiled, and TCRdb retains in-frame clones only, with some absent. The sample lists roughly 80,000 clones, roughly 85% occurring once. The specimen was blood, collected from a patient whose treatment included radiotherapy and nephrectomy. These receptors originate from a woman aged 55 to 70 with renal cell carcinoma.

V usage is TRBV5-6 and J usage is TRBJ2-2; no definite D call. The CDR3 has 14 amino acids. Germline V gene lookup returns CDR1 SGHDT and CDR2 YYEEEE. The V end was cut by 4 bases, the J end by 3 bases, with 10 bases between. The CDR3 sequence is CASSLTSYTGELFF. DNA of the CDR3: TGTGCCAGCAGCCTGACTTCCTACACCGGGGAGCTGTTTTTT. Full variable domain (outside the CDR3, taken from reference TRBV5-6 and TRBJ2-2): DAGVTQSPTHLIKTRGQQVTLRCSPKSGHDTVSWYQQALGQGPQFIFQYYEEEERQRGNFPDRFSGHQFPNYSSELNVNALLLGDSALYLCASSLTSYTGELFFGEGSRLTVL.

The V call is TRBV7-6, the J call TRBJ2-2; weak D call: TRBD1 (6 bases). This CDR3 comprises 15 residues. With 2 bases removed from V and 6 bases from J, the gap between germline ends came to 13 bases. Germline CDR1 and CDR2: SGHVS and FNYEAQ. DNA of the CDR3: TGTGCCAGCAGCTTATACGATGGGGGCTCCGGGGAGCTGTTTTTT. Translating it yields CASSLYDGGSGELFF.

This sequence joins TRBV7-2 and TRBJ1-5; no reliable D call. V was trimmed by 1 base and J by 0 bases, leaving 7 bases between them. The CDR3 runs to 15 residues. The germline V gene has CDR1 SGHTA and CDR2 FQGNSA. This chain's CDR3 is CASSLVLSSNQPQHF. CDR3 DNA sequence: TGTGCCAGCAGCTTAGTTCTCTCTAGCAATCAGCCCCAGCATTTT.

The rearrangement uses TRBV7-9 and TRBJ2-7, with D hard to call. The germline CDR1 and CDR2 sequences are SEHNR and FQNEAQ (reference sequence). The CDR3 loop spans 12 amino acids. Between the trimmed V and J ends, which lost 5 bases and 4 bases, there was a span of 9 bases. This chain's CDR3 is CASSAEVYEQYF. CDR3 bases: TGTGCCAGCAGCGCAGAGGTTTACGAGCAGTACTTC.

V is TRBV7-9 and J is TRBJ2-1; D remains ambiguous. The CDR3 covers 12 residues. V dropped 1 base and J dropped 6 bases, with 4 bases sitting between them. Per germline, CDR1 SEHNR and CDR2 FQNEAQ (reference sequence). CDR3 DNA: TGTGCCAGCAGCTTAGATATCAATGAGCAGTTCTTC. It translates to CASSLDINEQFF.

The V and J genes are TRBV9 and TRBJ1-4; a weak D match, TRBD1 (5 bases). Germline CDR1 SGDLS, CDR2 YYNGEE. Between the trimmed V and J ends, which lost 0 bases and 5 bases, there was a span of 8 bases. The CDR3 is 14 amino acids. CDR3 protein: CASSVGQTNEKLFF. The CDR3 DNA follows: TGTGCCAGCAGCGTAGGACAGACCAATGAAAAACTGTTTTTT. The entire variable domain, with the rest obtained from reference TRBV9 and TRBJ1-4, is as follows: DSGVTQTPKHLITATGQRVTLRCSPRSGDLSVYWYQQSLDQGLQFLIQYYNGEERAKGNILERFSAQQFPDLHSELNLSSLELGDSALYFCASSVGQTNEKLFFGSGTQLSVL.

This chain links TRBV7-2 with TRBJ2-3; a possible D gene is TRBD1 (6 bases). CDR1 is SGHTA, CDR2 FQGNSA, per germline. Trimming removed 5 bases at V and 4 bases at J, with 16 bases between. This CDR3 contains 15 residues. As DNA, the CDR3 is TGTGCCAGCAGCCGCCGGGACATCCCACCAGATACGCAGTATTTT. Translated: CASSRRDIPPDTQYF.

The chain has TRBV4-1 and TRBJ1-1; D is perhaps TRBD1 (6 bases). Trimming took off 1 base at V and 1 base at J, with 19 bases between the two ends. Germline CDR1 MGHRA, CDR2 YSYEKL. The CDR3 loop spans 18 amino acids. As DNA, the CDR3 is TGCGCCAGCAGCCAAGTAAACTCGCTTGGACAGCCGAACACTGAAGCTTTCTTT. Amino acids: CASSQVNSLGQPNTEAFF.

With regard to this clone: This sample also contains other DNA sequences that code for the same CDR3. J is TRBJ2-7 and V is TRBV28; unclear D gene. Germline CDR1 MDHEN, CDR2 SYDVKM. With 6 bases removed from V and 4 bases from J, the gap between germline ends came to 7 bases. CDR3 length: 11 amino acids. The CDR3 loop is CASSRRYEQYF. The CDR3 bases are TGTGCCAGCAGCCGACGTTACGAGCAGTACTTC.

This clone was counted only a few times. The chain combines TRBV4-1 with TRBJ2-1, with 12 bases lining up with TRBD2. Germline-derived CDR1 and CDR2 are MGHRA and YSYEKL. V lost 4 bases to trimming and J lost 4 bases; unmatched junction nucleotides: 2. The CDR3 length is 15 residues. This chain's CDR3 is CASSPSGGDYNEQFF. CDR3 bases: TGCGCCAGCAGCCCTAGCGGGGGGGATTACAATGAGCAGTTCTTC.

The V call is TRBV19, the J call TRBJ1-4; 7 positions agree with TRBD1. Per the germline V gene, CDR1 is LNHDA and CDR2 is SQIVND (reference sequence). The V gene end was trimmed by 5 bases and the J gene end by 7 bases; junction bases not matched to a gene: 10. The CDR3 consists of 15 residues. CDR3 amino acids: CASSFVGTAFEKLFF. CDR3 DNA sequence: TGTGCCAGTAGTTTTGTCGGGACAGCATTTGAAAAACTGTTTTTT.

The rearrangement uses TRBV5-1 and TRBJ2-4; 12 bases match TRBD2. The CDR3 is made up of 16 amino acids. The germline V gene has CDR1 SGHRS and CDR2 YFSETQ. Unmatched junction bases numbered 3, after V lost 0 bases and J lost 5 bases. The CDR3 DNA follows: TGCGCCAGCAGCTTGGTGCTAGCGGGAGGGGAAAACATTCAGTACTTC. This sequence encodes CASSLVLAGGENIQYF.

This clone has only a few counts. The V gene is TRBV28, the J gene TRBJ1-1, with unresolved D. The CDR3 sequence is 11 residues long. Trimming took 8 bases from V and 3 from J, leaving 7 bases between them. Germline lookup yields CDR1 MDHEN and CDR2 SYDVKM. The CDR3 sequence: CASGPDTEAFF. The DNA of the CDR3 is TGTGCCAGCGGCCCAGACACTGAAGCTTTCTTT. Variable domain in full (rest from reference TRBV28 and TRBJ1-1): DVKVTQSSRYLVKRTGEKVFLECVQDMDHENMFWYRQDPGLGLRLIYFSYDVKMKEKGDIPEGYSVSREKKERFSLILESASTNQTSMYLCASGPDTEAFFGQGTRLTVV.

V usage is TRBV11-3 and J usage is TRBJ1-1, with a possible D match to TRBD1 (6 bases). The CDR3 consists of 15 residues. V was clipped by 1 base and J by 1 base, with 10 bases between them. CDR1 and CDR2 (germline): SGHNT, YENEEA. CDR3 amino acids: CASSLGGAGNTEAFF. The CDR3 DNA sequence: TGTGCCAGCAGCTTAGGGGGGGCCGGGAACACTGAAGCTTTCTTT.

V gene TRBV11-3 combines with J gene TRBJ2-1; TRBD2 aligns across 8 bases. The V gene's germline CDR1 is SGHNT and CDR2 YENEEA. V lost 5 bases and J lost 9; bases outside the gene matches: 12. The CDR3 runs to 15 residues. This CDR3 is CASSPPGLGAREQFF. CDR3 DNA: TGTGCCAGCAGCCCGCCGGGACTAGGGGCGCGTGAGCAGTTCTTC. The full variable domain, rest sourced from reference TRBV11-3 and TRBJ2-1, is EAGVVQSPRYKIIEKKQPVAFWCNPISGHNTLYWYLQNLGQGPELLIRYENEEAVDDSQLPKDRFSAERLKGVDSTLKIQPAELGDSAVYLCASSPPGLGAREQFFGPGTRLTVL.

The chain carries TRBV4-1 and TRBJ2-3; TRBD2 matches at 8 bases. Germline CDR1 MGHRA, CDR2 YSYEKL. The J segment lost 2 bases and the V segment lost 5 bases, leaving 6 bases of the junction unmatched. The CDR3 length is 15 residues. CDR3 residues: CASSSLSGATDTQYF. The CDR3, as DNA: TGCGCCAGCAGCTCTCTTAGCGGGGCCACAGATACGCAGTATTTT.

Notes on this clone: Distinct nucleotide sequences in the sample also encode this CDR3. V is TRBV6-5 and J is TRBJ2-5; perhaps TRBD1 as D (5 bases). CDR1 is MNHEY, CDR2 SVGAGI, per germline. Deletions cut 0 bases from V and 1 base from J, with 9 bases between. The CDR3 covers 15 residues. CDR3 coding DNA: TGTGCCAGCAGTTACTCGAGCAGGGTCCAAGAGACCCAGTACTTC. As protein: CASSYSSRVQETQYF.

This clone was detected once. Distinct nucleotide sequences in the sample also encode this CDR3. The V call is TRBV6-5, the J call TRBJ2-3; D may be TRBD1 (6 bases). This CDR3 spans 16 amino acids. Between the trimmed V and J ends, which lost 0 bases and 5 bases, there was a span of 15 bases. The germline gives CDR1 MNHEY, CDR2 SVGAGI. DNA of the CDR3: TGTGCCAGCAGTTACTCGGACAGTCCGACCTTAGATACGCAGTATTTT. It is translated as CASSYSDSPTLDTQYF.

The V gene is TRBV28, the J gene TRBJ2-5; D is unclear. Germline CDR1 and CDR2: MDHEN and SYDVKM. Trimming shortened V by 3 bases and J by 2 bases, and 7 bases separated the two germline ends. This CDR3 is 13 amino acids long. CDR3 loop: CASSFSGQETQYF. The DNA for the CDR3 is TGTGCCAGCAGTTTCTCCGGACAAGAGACCCAGTACTTC.

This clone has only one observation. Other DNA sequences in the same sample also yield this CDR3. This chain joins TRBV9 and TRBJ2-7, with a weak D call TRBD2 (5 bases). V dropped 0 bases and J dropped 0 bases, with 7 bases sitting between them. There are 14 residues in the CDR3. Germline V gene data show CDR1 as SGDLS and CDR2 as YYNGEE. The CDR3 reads CASSVGGPSYEQYF. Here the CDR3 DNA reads TGTGCCAGCAGCGTAGGAGGGCCCTCCTACGAGCAGTACTTC.

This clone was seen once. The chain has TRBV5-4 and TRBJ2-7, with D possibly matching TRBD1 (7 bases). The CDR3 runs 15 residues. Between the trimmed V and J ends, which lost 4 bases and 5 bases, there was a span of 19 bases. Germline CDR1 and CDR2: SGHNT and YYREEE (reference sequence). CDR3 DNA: TGTGCCAGCAGCCCCATGACAGGGACTTCCCACGAGCAGTACTTC. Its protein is CASSPMTGTSHEQYF.

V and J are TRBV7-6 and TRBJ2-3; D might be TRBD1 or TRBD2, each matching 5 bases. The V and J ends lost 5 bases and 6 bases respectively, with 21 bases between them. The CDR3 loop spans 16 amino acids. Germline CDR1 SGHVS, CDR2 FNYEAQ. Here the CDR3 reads CASSRPVGTLEDTQYF. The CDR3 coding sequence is TGTGCCAGCAGCCGGCCTGTGGGGACCCTAGAGGATACGCAGTATTTT. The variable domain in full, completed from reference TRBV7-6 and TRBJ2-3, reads GAGVSQSPRYKVTKRGQDVALRCDPISGHVSLYWYRQALGQGPEFLTYFNYEAQQDKSGLPNDRFSAERPEGSISTLTIQRTEQRDSAMYRCASSRPVGTLEDTQYFGPGTRLTVL.

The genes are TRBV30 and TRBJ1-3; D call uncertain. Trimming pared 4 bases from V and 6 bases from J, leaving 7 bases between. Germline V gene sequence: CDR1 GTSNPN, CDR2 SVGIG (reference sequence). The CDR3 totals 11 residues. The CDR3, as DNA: TGTGCCTGGACCGCCGAAAACACCATATATTTT. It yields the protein CAWTAENTIYF.

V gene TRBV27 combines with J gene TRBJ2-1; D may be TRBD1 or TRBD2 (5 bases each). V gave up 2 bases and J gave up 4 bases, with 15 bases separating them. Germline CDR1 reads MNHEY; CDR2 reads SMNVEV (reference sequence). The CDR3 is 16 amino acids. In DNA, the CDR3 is TGTGCCAGCAGTTTAGCCCCGGGACGAACTTACAATGAGCAGTTCTTC. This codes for CASSLAPGRTYNEQFF.

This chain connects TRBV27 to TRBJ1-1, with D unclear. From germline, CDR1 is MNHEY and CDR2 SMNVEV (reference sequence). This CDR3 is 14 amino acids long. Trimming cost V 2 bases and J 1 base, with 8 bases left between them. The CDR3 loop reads CASSLGGGNTEAFF. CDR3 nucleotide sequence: TGTGCCAGCAGTTTAGGCGGAGGGAACACTGAAGCTTTCTTT.

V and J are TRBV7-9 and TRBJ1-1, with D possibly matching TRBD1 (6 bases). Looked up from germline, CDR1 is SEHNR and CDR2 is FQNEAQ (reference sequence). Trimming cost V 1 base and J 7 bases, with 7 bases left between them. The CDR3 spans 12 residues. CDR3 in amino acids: CASSLEQGEAFF. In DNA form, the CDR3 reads TGTGCCAGCAGCTTAGAACAGGGTGAAGCTTTCTTT. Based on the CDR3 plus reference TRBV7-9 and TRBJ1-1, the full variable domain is DTGVSQNPRHKITKRGQNVTFRCDPISEHNRLYWYRQTLGQGPEFLTYFQNEAQLEKSRLLSDRFSAERPKGSFSTLEIQRTEQGDSAMYLCASSLEQGEAFFGQGTRLTVV.

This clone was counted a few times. The CDR3 loop reads CASSPGIQNTEAFF. The CDR3 DNA reads as TGTGCCAGCTCACCTGGAATCCAGAACACTGAAGCTTTCTTT. The chain recombines TRBV18 with TRBJ1-1; D ambiguous. The germline V gene has CDR1 KGHSH and CDR2 LQKENI. The CDR3 extends over 14 amino acids. The V end lost 3 bases, the J end lost 1 base, and 9 bases lay between the germline ends.